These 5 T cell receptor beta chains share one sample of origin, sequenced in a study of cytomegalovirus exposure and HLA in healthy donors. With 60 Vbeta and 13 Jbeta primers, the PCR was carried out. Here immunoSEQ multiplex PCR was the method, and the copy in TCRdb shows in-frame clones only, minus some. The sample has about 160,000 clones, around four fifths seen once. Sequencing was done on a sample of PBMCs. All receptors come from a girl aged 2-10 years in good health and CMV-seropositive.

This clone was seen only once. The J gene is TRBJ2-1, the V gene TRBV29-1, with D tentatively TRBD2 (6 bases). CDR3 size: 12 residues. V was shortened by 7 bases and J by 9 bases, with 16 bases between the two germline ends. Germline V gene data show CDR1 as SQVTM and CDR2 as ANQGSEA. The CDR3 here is CSGRLVRGEQFF. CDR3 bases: TGCAGCGGCAGACTAGTAAGGGGTGAGCAGTTCTTC.

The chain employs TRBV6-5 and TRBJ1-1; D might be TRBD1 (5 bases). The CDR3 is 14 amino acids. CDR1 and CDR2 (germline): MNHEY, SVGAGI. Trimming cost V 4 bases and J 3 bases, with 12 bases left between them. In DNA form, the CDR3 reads TGTGCCAGCAGTTTACGGGGGGGGTACACTGAAGCTTTCTTT. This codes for CASSLRGGYTEAFF.

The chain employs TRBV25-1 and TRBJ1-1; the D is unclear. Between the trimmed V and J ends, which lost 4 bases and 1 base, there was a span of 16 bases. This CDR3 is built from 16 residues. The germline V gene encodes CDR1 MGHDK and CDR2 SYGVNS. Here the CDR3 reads CASSGESVGQNTEAFF. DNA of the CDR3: TGTGCCAGCAGTGGAGAGTCTGTGGGCCAGAACACTGAAGCTTTCTTT.

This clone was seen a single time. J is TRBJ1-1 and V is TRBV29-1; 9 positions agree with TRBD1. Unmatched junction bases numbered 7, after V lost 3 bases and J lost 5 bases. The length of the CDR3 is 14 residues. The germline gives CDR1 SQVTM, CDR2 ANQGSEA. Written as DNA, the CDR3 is TGCAGCGTTGAGTACAGGGGGCAAGGGACTGAAGCTTTCTTT. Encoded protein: CSVEYRGQGTEAFF.

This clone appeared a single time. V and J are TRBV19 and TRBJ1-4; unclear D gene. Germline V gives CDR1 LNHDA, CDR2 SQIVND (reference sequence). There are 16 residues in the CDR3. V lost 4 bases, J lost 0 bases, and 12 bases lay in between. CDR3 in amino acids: CASSKENLATNEKLFF. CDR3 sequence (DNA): TGTGCCAGTAGTAAAGAAAATCTTGCAACTAATGAAAAACTGTTTTTT.